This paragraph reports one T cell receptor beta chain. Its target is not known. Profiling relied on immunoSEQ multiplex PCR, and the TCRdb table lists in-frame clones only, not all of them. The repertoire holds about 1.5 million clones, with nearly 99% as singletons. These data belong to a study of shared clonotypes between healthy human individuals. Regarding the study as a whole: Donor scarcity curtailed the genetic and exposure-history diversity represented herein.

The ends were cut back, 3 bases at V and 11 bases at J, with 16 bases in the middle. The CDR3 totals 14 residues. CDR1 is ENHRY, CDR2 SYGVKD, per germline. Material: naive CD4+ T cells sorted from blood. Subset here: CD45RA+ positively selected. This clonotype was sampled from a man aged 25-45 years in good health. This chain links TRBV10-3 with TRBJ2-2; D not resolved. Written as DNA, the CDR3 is TGTGCCATCAGTGATGGCCCGGACGAGCGAGAGCTGTTTTTT. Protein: CAISDGPDERELFF.